The rows below give T cell receptor beta chains drawn from one sample of a study of T cells in Graves' hyperthyroidism and ophthalmopathy. TCRdb itself ran the multiplex PCR reads through MiXCR, one entry per CDR3 protein. In the table there are 30,000 to 35,000 distinct CDR3 sequences, approximately 52% of which are singletons. The sequencing input was blood. These receptors were collected from a woman between 40 and 50 years old with Graves' ophthalmopathy. CDR3s include the opening cysteine and the closing phenylalanine or tryptophan. A D gene is named only where the DNA matches it firmly. For some rows the clone size is stated as once, few or many, or as a class when expanded; others skip it.

v_call	clone_size	j_call	cdr3_length	d_call	cdr3_aa	cdr3_nt
TRBV24-1	medium-sized	TRBJ1-2	14	TRBD1	CATSDYGTGSGYTF	TGTGCCACCAGTGATTACGGGACAGGGAGTGGCTACACCTTC
TRBV5-6	many	TRBJ2-3	17	TRBD2	CASSSLLAGGTADTQYF	TGTGCCAGCAGCTCGTTACTAGCGGGAGGGACCGCAGATACGCAGTATTTT
TRBV3-1	.	TRBJ2-2	17	TRBD1	CASSQGQGNTGTGELFF	TGTGCCAGCAGCCAAGGACAGGGAAATACTGGCACCGGGGAGCTGTTTTTT
TRBV7-9	.	TRBJ2-1	15	TRBD2	CASSLVCGGGRVRFF	TGTGCCAGCAGCTTAGTTTGCGGTGGCGGGAGAGTGCGGTTCTTC
TRBV4-2	many	TRBJ1-1	18	TRBD1	CASSLLPPGQGANTEAFF	TGTGCCAGCAGCCTTCTCCCCCCGGGACAGGGGGCGAACACTGAAGCTTTCTTT
TRBV11-3	many	TRBJ1-1	14	.	CASSLGSWAPEAFF	TGTGCCAGCAGCTTGGGGTCTTGGGCTCCTGAAGCTTTCTTT
TRBV10-3	.	TRBJ1-3	18	TRBD1	CAISEGGQGGNYGYTIYF	TGTGCCATCAGTGAAGGAGGACAGGGAGGGAACTATGGCTACACCATATATTTT
TRBV6-6	many	TRBJ1-2	13	.	CASTRTQKEGYTF	TGTGCCAGCACCCGGACCCAAAAGGAGGGCTACACCTTC
TRBV7-8	.	TRBJ2-7	14	.	CASSLGSRQDEQYF	TGTGCCAGCAGCTTAGGTTCTCGTCAGGACGAGCAGTACTTC
TRBV27	many	TRBJ2-5	16	.	CASSARWRDTQETQYF	TGTGCCAGCAGTGCCCGGTGGCGGGATACCCAAGAGACCCAGTACTTC
TRBV5-5	many	TRBJ1-1	15	.	CASSPRENMNTEAFF	TGTGCCAGCAGCCCCAGGGAAAACATGAACACTGAAGCTTTCTTT
TRBV7-2	.	TRBJ2-1	15	TRBD2	CASTETSGGAYEQFF	TGTGCCAGCACCGAGACTAGCGGGGGGGCATATGAGCAGTTCTTC
TRBV4-3	many	TRBJ2-3	15	TRBD2	CASSQDGGGADTQYF	TGCGCCAGCAGCCAAGATGGCGGGGGGGCAGATACGCAGTATTTT
TRBV9	.	TRBJ1-2	14	.	CASSVVSSSYGYTF	TGTGCCAGCAGCGTAGTGAGTTCTTCCTATGGCTACACCTTC
TRBV2	.	TRBJ1-2	16	.	CASSEARAQGRDGYTF	TGTGCCAGCAGTGAAGCTCGTGCCCAGGGGCGTGATGGCTACACCTTC
TRBV29-1	.	TRBJ2-7	14	.	CSVAPGADYYEQYF	TGCAGCGTCGCCCCTGGCGCGGACTACTACGAGCAGTACTTC
TRBV7-3	.	TRBJ2-2	16	TRBD2	CASSPQVAGATGGRFF	TGTGCCAGCAGCCCGCAGGTAGCGGGAGCCACCGGGGGGCGGTTTTTT
TRBV19	medium-sized	TRBJ2-3	18	.	CASKDDVVVVGGDDTQYF	TGTGCCAGTAAGGACGACGTTGTGGTGGTAGGTGGGGATGATACGCAGTATTTT
TRBV2	.	TRBJ2-7	13	.	CASSVNSYREQYF	TGTGCCAGCAGTGTCAACAGCTACCGGGAGCAGTACTTC
TRBV7-9	.	TRBJ1-2	15	.	CASRKEGRQGLGYAF	TGTGCCAGCAGAAAAGAGGGTCGGCAGGGGTTGGGCTACGCCTTC
TRBV20-1	.	TRBJ1-5	17	.	CRGTDGGAVLRAGHQHF	.
TRBV10-3	few	TRBJ1-4	13	.	CAISAGENEKLFF	TGTGCCATCAGTGCAGGGGAGAATGAAAAACTGTTTTTT
TRBV10-3	medium-sized	TRBJ1-5	17	.	CAISDKAGSNSNQPQHF	TGTGCCATCAGTGACAAGGCAGGTTCAAATAGCAATCAGCCCCAGCATTTT
TRBV2	medium-sized	TRBJ2-7	13	TRBD2	CASGTSGRKEQYF	TGTGCCAGCGGGACTAGCGGGAGAAAAGAGCAGTACTTC
TRBV7-2	.	TRBJ2-7	14	.	CASSLARNSYGQYF	TGTGCCAGCAGCCTAGCGCGGAACTCCTACGGGCAGTACTTC
TRBV29-1	.	TRBJ1-5	14	TRBD1	CSTRVGQGNQPQHF	TGCAGCACGCGAGTTGGACAGGGTAATCAGCCCCAGCATTTT
TRBV14	.	TRBJ2-1	16	TRBD2	CASSQARIAGGNEQFF	TGTGCCAGCAGCCAAGCTAGGATAGCGGGAGGAAATGAGCAGTTCTTC
TRBV20-1	.	TRBJ2-1	16	TRBD2	CSAEPGLADPYNEQFF	TGCAGTGCTGAACCGGGACTAGCGGACCCCTACAATGAGCAGTTCTTC
TRBV6-6	.	TRBJ2-6	16	.	CASSRNQDSGANVLTF	TGTGCCAGCAGTCGAAACCAGGATTCTGGGGCCAACGTCCTGACTTTC
TRBV19	once	TRBJ2-3	16	.	CASSMTQGAGTDTQYF	TGTGCCAGTAGTATGACACAGGGAGCGGGAACAGATACGCAGTATTTT
TRBV9	.	TRBJ2-3	15	TRBD2	CASSGTSGSTDTQYF	TGTGCCAGCAGCGGGACTAGCGGTAGCACAGATACGCAGTATTTT
TRBV20-1	few	TRBJ2-5	13	TRBD2	CSARLAENETQYF	TGCAGTGCTAGACTAGCGGAGAATGAGACCCAGTACTTC
TRBV7-2	many	TRBJ2-5	17	TRBD2	CASRTGTSGGIPETQYF	TGTGCCAGCAGAACCGGGACTAGCGGGGGGATACCCGAGACCCAGTACTTC
TRBV5-1	many	TRBJ1-1	14	TRBD1	CASSLGQVNTEAFF	TGCGCCAGCAGCCTCGGACAGGTTAACACTGAAGCTTTCTTT
TRBV14	many	TRBJ2-7	13	.	CASSQGGTGEQYF	TGTGCCAGCAGCCAAGGTGGGACCGGGGAGCAGTACTTC
TRBV24-1	medium-sized	TRBJ2-1	18	TRBD2	CATSDSPGASGTYNEQFF	TGTGCCACCAGTGATTCCCCTGGGGCTAGCGGGACTTACAATGAGCAGTTCTTC
TRBV29-1	.	TRBJ2-2	14	TRBD1	CSVDPTGIAGELFF	TGCAGCGTTGACCCGACAGGGATCGCCGGGGAGCTGTTTTTT
TRBV20-1	many	TRBJ1-5	14	.	CSARAGSSNQPQHF	TGCAGTGCTAGAGCCGGGAGCAGCAATCAGCCCCAGCATTTT
TRBV12-3/TRBV12-4	.	TRBJ2-3	11	.	CDSSYRDMQYF	TGTGACAGCAGTTACCGGGATATGCAGTATTTT
TRBV19	.	TRBJ1-1	12	.	CASRRDGTEAFF	TGTGCCAGTCGGCGGGATGGCACTGAAGCTTTCTTT
TRBV19	.	TRBJ2-3	17	.	CASSIRGASEWADTQYF	TGTGCCAGTAGTATAAGGGGGGCTAGCGAGTGGGCAGATACGCAGTATTTT
TRBV7-9	.	TRBJ2-5	10	.	CASNRETQYF	TGTGCCAGCAACAGGGAGACCCAGTACTTC